The subject of this entry is one T cell receptor (beta chain). This specimen comes from a study of cytomegalovirus exposure and HLA in healthy donors. A multiplex PCR was run with 60 Vbeta primers and 13 Jbeta primers. Method: immunoSEQ multiplex PCR; TCRdb's copy keeps in-frame clones and lacks some. The repertoire holds around 160,000 clones, approximately 73% seen once, with approximately 1.5% in the top ten. V was cut by 0 bases and J by 6 bases, with 15 bases left in between. In germline, CDR1 is SGHRS, CDR2 YFSETQ. This CDR3 is built from 15 residues. The sequence derives from a man between 45 and 60 years old in good health and CMV-seronegative. The source material was PBMCs. The chain joins TRBV5-1 to TRBJ1-1, with D possibly TRBD1 on 6 matching bases. The CDR3 sequence: CASSLAGTSISEAFF. The CDR3 bases are TGCGCCAGCAGCTTGGCCGGGACATCGATCTCTGAAGCTTTCTTT.